The rows below give T cell receptor beta chains drawn from one sample of a study of blood T cell repertoires in COVID-19. Libraries were prepared by immunoSEQ multiplex PCR; TCRdb keeps only in-frame clonotypes and omits some of them. The sample records a few hundred thousand clones, over 80% being singletons. The sequencing input was PBMCs or T cells enriched from blood (not recorded which). The source is a woman aged 45 to 65 who had recovered from COVID-19. The CDR3 runs from the conserved cysteine through the conserved F or W. The D gene is left open where the match is weak. Clone size appears in some rows only: once, few, many, or a class for an expanded clone.

D	V	J	size	CDR3	DNA
.	TRBV12-3/TRBV12-4	TRBJ1-5	.	CASSARGNQPQHF	TGTGCCAGCAGTGCCAGGGGAAATCAGCCCCAGCATTTT
.	TRBV7-9	TRBJ1-2	once	CASSLGSGYGYTF	TGTGCCAGCAGCTTAGGTTCGGGCTATGGCTACACCTTC
.	TRBV6-2/TRBV6-3	TRBJ1-2	.	CASSPDRSGGNYGYTF	TGTGCCAGCAGCCCTGACAGATCAGGAGGGAACTATGGCTACACCTTC
TRBD2	TRBV7-9	TRBJ2-7	.	CASSSLLAGASYEQYF	TGTGCCAGCAGCTCCCTCCTAGCGGGAGCTTCCTACGAGCAGTACTTC
.	TRBV27	TRBJ1-2	.	CASKSGVGGYTF	TGTGCCAGCAAATCGGGAGTCGGTGGCTACACCTTC
.	TRBV18	TRBJ2-1	.	CASSPRLGLSSYNEQFF	TGTGCCAGCTCACCTAGACTAGGTCTGAGCTCCTACAATGAGCAGTTCTTC
TRBD2	TRBV12-3/TRBV12-4	TRBJ2-7	few	CASSREDGYEQYF	TGTGCCAGCAGTCGGGAGGATGGGTACGAGCAGTACTTC
.	TRBV7-2	TRBJ2-2	.	CASSARVKSHFANTGELFF	TGTGCCAGCAGCGCCCGAGTAAAATCTCATTTCGCGAACACCGGGGAGCTGTTTTTT
TRBD2	TRBV3-1/TRBV3-2	TRBJ2-1	.	CAAGGYNEQFF	TGTGCAGCGGGGGGGTACAATGAGCAGTTCTTC
.	TRBV6-5	TRBJ1-2	.	CASTDRSHYGYTF	TGTGCCAGCACAGACAGGAGCCACTATGGCTACACCTTC
TRBD2	TRBV3-1/TRBV3-2	TRBJ2-1	.	CASSQSSGLPYNEQFF	TGTGCCAGCAGCCAATCTTCGGGACTACCATACAATGAGCAGTTCTTC
.	TRBV5-1	TRBJ1-2	.	CASSADSFDGYTF	TGCGCCAGCAGCGCTGACAGCTTCGATGGCTACACCTTC
TRBD1	TRBV18	TRBJ1-4	.	CASSPGQGAEKLFF	TGTGCCAGCTCACCGGGACAGGGGGCTGAAAAACTGTTTTTT
.	TRBV27	TRBJ1-1	few	CASDPGGNTEAFF	TGTGCCAGCGATCCGGGGGGGAACACTGAAGCTTTCTTT
TRBD1	TRBV19	TRBJ1-6	once	CASSPGQGNSPLHF	TGTGCCAGTAGTCCAGGACAGGGAAATTCACCCCTCCACTTT
.	TRBV21-1	TRBJ1-6	.	CASSTGLSGAASPLHF	TGTGCCAGCAGCACGGGTTTGTCAGGGGCGGCCTCACCCCTCCACTTT
TRBD1	TRBV28	TRBJ1-5	.	CASSLRRQGGAVSNQPQHF	TGTGCCAGCAGTTTACGCCGACAGGGTGGCGCCGTGAGCAATCAGCCCCAGCATTTT
.	TRBV7-9	TRBJ1-2	.	CASSLVASRGYTF	TGTGCCAGCAGCTTAGTAGCGTCTCGTGGCTACACCTTC
.	TRBV30	TRBJ1-5	.	CAWGKGGPNQPQHF	TGTGCCTGGGGAAAGGGAGGGCCGAATCAGCCCCAGCATTTT
TRBD1	TRBV5-1	TRBJ1-2	few	CASSAGDSRSYTF	TGCGCCAGCAGCGCCGGGGACAGCCGGAGCTACACCTTC
.	TRBV5-1	TRBJ2-1	.	CASRGGWGNLGNEQFF	TGCGCCAGCAGAGGGGGATGGGGAAATTTAGGCAATGAGCAGTTCTTC
TRBD2	TRBV5-1	TRBJ2-3	.	CASSRVASGLGTDTQYF	TGCGCCAGCAGCCGGGTAGCTAGCGGGTTGGGCACAGATACGCAGTATTTT
.	TRBV4-2	TRBJ1-3	.	CASSQGQGSGNTIYF	TGTGCCAGCAGCCAAGGGCAGGGGTCCGGAAACACCATATATTTT
.	TRBV27	TRBJ2-3	.	CASSPQRTAYTQYF	TGTGCCAGCAGTCCACAAAGGACAGCGTATACGCAGTATTTT
.	TRBV5-6	TRBJ1-6	.	CASRQTQNNSPLHF	TGTGCCAGCAGACAGACGCAAAATAATTCACCCCTCCACTTT
.	TRBV11-2	TRBJ1-1	.	CASSLAQVSRTEAFF	TGTGCCAGCAGCTTAGCCCAGGTCAGTCGGACTGAAGCTTTCTTT
.	TRBV13	TRBJ1-3	.	CASSSGRAGNTIYF	TGTGCCAGCAGTTCAGGGAGGGCTGGAAACACCATATATTTT